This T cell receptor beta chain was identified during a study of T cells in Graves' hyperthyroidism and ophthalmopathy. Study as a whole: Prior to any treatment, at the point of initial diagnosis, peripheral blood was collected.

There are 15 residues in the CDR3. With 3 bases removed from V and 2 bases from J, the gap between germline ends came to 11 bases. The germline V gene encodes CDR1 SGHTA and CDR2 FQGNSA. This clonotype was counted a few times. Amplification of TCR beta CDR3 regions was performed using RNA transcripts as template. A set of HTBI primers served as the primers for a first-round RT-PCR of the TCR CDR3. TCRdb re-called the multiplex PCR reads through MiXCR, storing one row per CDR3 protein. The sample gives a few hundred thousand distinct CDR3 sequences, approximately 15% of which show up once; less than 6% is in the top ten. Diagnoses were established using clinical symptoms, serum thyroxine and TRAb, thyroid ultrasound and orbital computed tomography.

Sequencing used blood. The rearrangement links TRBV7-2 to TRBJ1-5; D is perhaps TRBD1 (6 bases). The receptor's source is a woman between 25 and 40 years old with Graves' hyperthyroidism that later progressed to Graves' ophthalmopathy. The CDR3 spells CASSLGRQGNQPQHF. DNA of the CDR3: TGTGCCAGCAGCTTGGGGAGACAGGGCAATCAGCCCCAGCATTTT.